These T cell receptor beta chains were read from a single sample in a study of CD8+ T cells in alopecia areata. Method: immunoSEQ multiplex PCR; TCRdb's copy keeps in-frame clones and lacks some. Of around 270,000 clones listed, roughly 60% were seen once; the top ten hold about 1.7%. Sample: CD4+ T cells sorted from blood, taken at week 24, from a patient treated with tofacitinib. These receptors all come from a human donor with alopecia areata. Each CDR3 is given with its conserved first and last residue. A D gene is named only where the DNA matches it firmly.

d_gene: NA
v_gene: TRBV30
j_gene: TRBJ1-5
CDR3nt: TGTGCCTGGAGGGGAGGGCCCAATCAGCCCCAGCATTTT
CDR3aa: CAWRGGPNQPQHF

d_gene: NA
v_gene: TRBV2
j_gene: TRBJ1-5
CDR3nt: TGTGCCAGCAGTGAAGTGCAGGGAGGTGGCAATCAGCCCCAGCATTTT
CDR3aa: CASSEVQGGGNQPQHF

d_gene: NA
v_gene: TRBV30
j_gene: TRBJ2-5
CDR3nt: TGTGCCTGGAGTATACCGGGACGGGCACAAGAGACCCAGTACTTC
CDR3aa: CAWSIPGRAQETQYF

d_gene: NA
v_gene: TRBV5-4
j_gene: TRBJ2-5
CDR3nt: TGTGCCAGCAGCTTGGCTCGCCGCCAGGAGACCCAGTACTTC
CDR3aa: CASSLARRQETQYF

d_gene: NA
v_gene: TRBV30
j_gene: TRBJ1-2
CDR3nt: TGTGCCTGGAGTTTAAACAGGGCTGGCTACACCTTC
CDR3aa: CAWSLNRAGYTF

d_gene: NA
v_gene: TRBV30
j_gene: TRBJ1-4
CDR3nt: TGTGCCTGGAGTGTACAGGCTAATGAAAAACTGTTTTTT
CDR3aa: CAWSVQANEKLFF

d_gene: NA
v_gene: TRBV9
j_gene: TRBJ1-1
CDR3nt: TGTGCCAGCAGCGCCGCCGGGACATTCAACACTGAAGCTTTCTTT
CDR3aa: CASSAAGTFNTEAFF

d_gene: NA
v_gene: TRBV4-2
j_gene: TRBJ2-7
CDR3nt: TGTGCCAGCAGCCCTCCGTCTAGACCCTACGAGCAGTACTTC
CDR3aa: CASSPPSRPYEQYF

d_gene: TRBD2
v_gene: TRBV5-5
j_gene: TRBJ2-3
CDR3nt: TGTGCCAGCAGCTTGGCCGGTAGCGGGGGGACAGATACGCAGTATTTT
CDR3aa: CASSLAGSGGTDTQYF

d_gene: TRBD1
v_gene: TRBV4-3
j_gene: TRBJ2-2
CDR3nt: TGCGCCAGCGGGAGACAGGGGGCAAGCACCGGGGAGCTGTTTTTT
CDR3aa: CASGRQGASTGELFF

d_gene: NA
v_gene: TRBV4-3
j_gene: TRBJ1-2
CDR3nt: TGCGCCAGCAGCCAAGAGGGGACAACCGTGAGAGGCTACACCTTC
CDR3aa: CASSQEGTTVRGYTF